This entry lists 9 T cell receptor beta chains sequenced from one sample in a study of T cell clones after liver transplantation. Sequencing was performed with immunoSEQ multiplex PCR; in TCRdb, only in-frame clones are kept and a portion is missing. Among 80,000 or so clones listed, 70% to 85% were seen once. The sample consisted of CD4+ T cells from blood, taken 46 months after liver transplant. The receptors derive from a human patient who received a liver transplant. The T cells may partly be graft donor cells.

This clone was seen a few times. The rearrangement links TRBV30 to TRBJ2-1; 10 nucleotides agree with TRBD2. The CDR3 spans 16 residues. V was clipped by 0 bases and J by 4 bases; unmatched bases: 6. Germline CDR1 GTSNPN, CDR2 SVGIG (reference sequence). The CDR3 protein is CAWSVGGLARYNEQFF. CDR3 DNA: TGTGCCTGGAGTGTAGGGGGACTAGCGAGATACAATGAGCAGTTCTTC.

This chain connects TRBV10-1 to TRBJ2-3; TRBD2 is a possible D gene (5 bases). V was pared by 0 bases and J by 4 bases, with 20 bases between. CDR3 size: 18 residues. Germline V gives CDR1 WNHNN, CDR2 SYGVQD (reference sequence). The CDR3 nucleotides are TGCGCCAGCAGTGAGTCGAGTTTAGGACGGGATAGGGCAGATACGCAGTATTTT. Its protein is CASSESSLGRDRADTQYF.

The CDR3 sequence: CASGRAGGGETQYF. The CDR3 DNA follows: TGTGCCAGCGGGAGGGCGGGAGGAGGTGAGACCCAGTACTTC. The chain is built from TRBV2 and TRBJ2-5; 8 bases fit TRBD2. This CDR3 has 14 residues. Per the germline V gene, CDR1 is SNHLY and CDR2 is FYNNEI. Trimming took 8 bases from V and 5 from J; bases not matched to a gene: 10.

The genes are TRBV29-1 and TRBJ2-5, with a tentative D call TRBD1 (6 bases). The V end lost 3 bases, the J end lost 2 bases, and 16 bases lay between the germline ends. The germline V gene encodes CDR1 SQVTM and CDR2 ANQGSEA. This CDR3 is 15 amino acids long. CDR3 bases: TGCAGCGTTGACGGATGGGGTCAGGGGCAAGAGACCCAGTACTTC. It is translated as CSVDGWGQGQETQYF.

The genes are TRBV28 and TRBJ1-5; 8 bases agree with TRBD1. Germline V CDR1 and CDR2: MDHEN, SYDVKM. Losses at the gene ends were 7 bases for V and 6 bases for J; bases not matched to a gene: 20. The CDR3 totals 18 residues. CDR3 loop: CASITRVRGRGQGQPQHF. The DNA of the CDR3 is TGTGCCAGCATCACCCGGGTCAGGGGGCGAGGTCAAGGTCAGCCCCAGCATTTT.

The rearrangement links TRBV6-5 to TRBJ2-7; D gene uncertain. CDR1 and CDR2 from the germline V gene are MNHEY and SVGAGI. V shed 2 bases and J shed 5 bases, with 13 bases lying between them. The length of the CDR3 is 14 residues. The CDR3 DNA reads as TGTGCCAGCAGTTACGGCGGTAGTCGGGACGAGCAGTACTTC. Translation gives CASSYGGSRDEQYF.

The rearrangement joins TRBV5-1 to TRBJ1-2; TRBD1 matches 10 bases. Germline-derived CDR1 and CDR2 are SGHRS and YFSETQ. The CDR3 length is 15 residues. Unmatched junction bases numbered 6, after V lost 3 bases and J lost 4 bases. The DNA for the CDR3 is TGCGCCAGCAGCTCGACAGGGGGCGGGCTCTATGGCTACACCTTC. Amino acid sequence: CASSSTGGGLYGYTF.

The chain couples TRBV29-1 to TRBJ2-7; 12 nucleotides agree with TRBD2. The trim removed 7 bases at V and 4 bases at J, leaving 11 bases unmatched. Germline CDR1 is SQVTM and CDR2 is ANQGSEA. CDR3 length: 15 amino acids. CDR3 coding DNA: TGCAGCGCCGCACTGGGACTAGCGGGTCTTTACGAGCAGTACTTC. It translates to CSAALGLAGLYEQYF.

This clone was detected only a few times. The chain is built from TRBV19 and TRBJ1-5; D ambiguous. Germline loops: CDR1 LNHDA, CDR2 SQIVND (reference sequence). Trimming stripped 4 bases from V and 7 bases from J, with 14 bases between. The CDR3 runs to 14 residues. The CDR3 region is CASSREGLQQPQHF. CDR3 nucleotides: TGTGCCAGTAGTAGAGAAGGGCTCCAGCAGCCCCAGCATTTT.